This TCR beta chain was sequenced in a study of T cells in Graves' hyperthyroidism and ophthalmopathy (dated by TCRdb to between 2017 and 2020). Some background on the complete study: Peripheral blood was sampled at the time of initial diagnosis, prior to any treatment. Following sampling, methimazole starting at 30 mg daily was given to hyperthyroidism patients, and high-dose intravenous methylprednisolone was given to ophthalmopathy patients. The 100 discovery patients were randomly split 7:3 into training and test sets. TCR Vbeta CDR3 sequencing of 130 to 150 peripheral blood samples (under 45 ophthalmopathy, over 70 hyperthyroidism and around 17 progressor patients) is reported in the paper. The study also compared thyroid tissue and blood T-cell repertoires from 5 to 7 Graves' hyperthyroidism patients. Whether ophthalmopathy could be predicted prospectively was tested in an independent validation cohort made up of approximately 19 hyperthyroidism patients plus 17 patients who later progressed to ophthalmopathy. A discovery cohort of roughly 96 patients, 43 with Graves' ophthalmopathy and about 58 with stable Graves' hyperthyroidism, was used to find distinguishing TCR V-J signatures.

Per the germline V gene, MNHNS is the CDR1 and SASEGT is the CDR2. From the cysteine up to the phenylalanine, the CDR3 has a length of 16 residues. This entry keeps only the CDR3 DNA: 48 bases, framed from base 1. V trim: 1 base; J trim: 5 bases; unmatched bases: 8. The TCR beta CDR3 regions were amplified from RNA transcripts. A first-round RT-PCR of the TCR CDR3 used the HTBI primer set with the Qiagen OneStep RT-PCR kit. Libraries were constructed in a second round of multiplex PCR, after which size selection and purification were performed. Libraries were sequenced paired-end with 100 bp reads on an Illumina HiSeq2000. The study's processing was this. SOAPnuke was used to process the raw data, with reads discarded if the reads contained adapters or uncalled bases, had a mean Phred below 15, or lacked an exact constant-primer or identifier match. COPE v1.2.5 was used to merge the high-quality paired reads, and each unique nucleotide sequence was defined as a clonotype. MiTCR v1.1 was used to align clonotypes to the IMGT TRBV, TRBD and TRBJ reference segments. Analysis was restricted to V-J combinations with a frequency above 0.0001, which covered 98% to 99.2% of repertoires. A TCS score was defined as the ratio between F50 (clonal expansion) and ExV (chaos), using BLOSUM62-based TCRdist between CDR3 peptides within each V-J. Welch's t-statistics and random forest reduced 500 to 550 V-J features to 13, which were used in a naive Bayes classifier (R e1071). TCRdb cleaned the public reads at Q25 with fastp, built clones with MiXCR and kept in-frame beta chains. Each CDR3 protein gets just one entry, which takes the most common genes and DNA from the rows behind it. TCRdb's processing, not the authors' own work, is the source of the V and J calls. This sample lists about 250,000 distinct CDR3 sequences; around 24% were detected once. The ten largest clones take up roughly 40% of the sample.

The investigation overall reported the following: Most expanded thyroid clonotypes (frequency above 0.001) were also detected in blood, a finding suggesting that blood repertoires may reflect thyroid immune responses. Sample size was not statistically predetermined, and blinding of investigators to group allocation was not performed. Ophthalmopathy was separated from stable hyperthyroidism by a 13 V-J signature model, with over 85% sensitivity and roughly 84% specificity obtained in cross-validation and 80%/75% obtained in testing. In validation, the model predicted progression to ophthalmopathy a median of around 6.5 months before onset, with approximately 71% sensitivity and 72.22% specificity.

Moderately to severely active disease, a Clinical Activity Score of at least 3, a NOSPECS grade of at least 4, and a duration under 3 months were present in ophthalmopathy patients. Exclusion was applied to patients with uncontrolled infections, other autoimmune diseases, pregnancy or lactation. Diagnoses relied on clinical symptoms, serum thyroxine and TRAb, thyroid ultrasound and orbital computed tomography. PBMCs were isolated from 7.5 to 10 ml of fresh peripheral blood by Ficoll-Paque density gradient centrifugation. Total RNA was extracted with Trizol reagent, and quality was checked on an Agilent 2100 Bioanalyzer. This clonotype was seen at least ten times. No antigen is known for it. No base qualities exist here, and no much larger clone lies one base off it.

The sequence was obtained from a woman in her thirties or forties with Graves' ophthalmopathy. This chain is built from TRBV6-1 and TRBJ2-7; TRBD2 aligns with 10 central bases. The sequenced material came from blood. The CDR3 sequence is CASSEVKASGSNEQYF. The DNA reads TGTGCCAGCAGTGAAGTAAAGGCTAGCGGGAGTAACGAGCAGTACTTC.